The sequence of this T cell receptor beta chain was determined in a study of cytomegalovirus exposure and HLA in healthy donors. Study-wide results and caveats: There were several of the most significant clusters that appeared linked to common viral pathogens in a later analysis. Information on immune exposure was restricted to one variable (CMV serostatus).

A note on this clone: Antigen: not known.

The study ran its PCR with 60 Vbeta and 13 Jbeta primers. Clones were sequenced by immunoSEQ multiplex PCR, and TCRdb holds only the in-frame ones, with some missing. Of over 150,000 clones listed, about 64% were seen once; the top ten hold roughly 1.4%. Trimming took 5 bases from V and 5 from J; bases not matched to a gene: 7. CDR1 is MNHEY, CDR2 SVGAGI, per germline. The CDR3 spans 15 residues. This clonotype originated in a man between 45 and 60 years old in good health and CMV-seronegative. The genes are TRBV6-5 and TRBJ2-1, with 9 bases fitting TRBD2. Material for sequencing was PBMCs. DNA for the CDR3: TGTGCCAGCAGTCTAGTAGCGGGGGCCCACAATGAGCAGTTCTTC. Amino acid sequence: CASSLVAGAHNEQFF.